The 9 T cell receptor beta chains listed next were all sequenced from one sample in a study of regulatory and conventional T cells in RAG deficiency. Genomic DNA came from blood conventional CD4+ T cells gated CD25-low CD127-high. Measured with immunoSEQ multiplex PCR; TCRdb has only the in-frame clones, and not every one. The table records approximately 22,000 clones, approximately 95% of them present only once. The same data also went into a second study, on regulatory T cells. That work contributes: Amplification used 52 TRBV primers and 13 TRBJ primers.

Sample: CD25- CD4+ T cells sorted from blood. Receptors were obtained from a human donor in good health.

This clone occurred once. The chain employs TRBV4-3 and TRBJ2-4; D gene ambiguous. Germline CDR1 reads LGHNA; CDR2 reads YSLEER. There are 14 residues in the CDR3. V shed 0 bases and J shed 4 bases, with 7 bases lying between them. CDR3 DNA: TGCGCCAGCAGCCAAGATGGCCGAAAAAACATTCAGTACTTC. This codes for CASSQDGRKNIQYF.

The CDR3 bases are TGTGCCAGCAGCTCCGGGACAGGGCCTCTTCGGGGCAATCAGCCCCAGCATTTT. This encodes CASSSGTGPLRGNQPQHF. The rearrangement uses TRBV5-5 and TRBJ1-5; 9 bases align to TRBD1. This CDR3 has 18 amino acids. CDR1 and CDR2 (germline): SGHKS, YYEKEE (reference sequence). Trimming removed 3 bases from V and 2 bases from J; junction bases left unmatched: 12. Full variable domain (missing parts from reference TRBV5-5 and TRBJ1-5): DAGVTQSPTHLIKTRGQQVTLRCSPISGHKSVSWYQQVLGQGPQFIFQYYEKEERGRGNFPDRFSARQFPNYSSELNVNALLLGDSALYLCASSSGTGPLRGNQPQHFGDGTRLSIL.

The chain links TRBV10-3 to TRBJ1-2; D not resolved. The germline V and J ends were trimmed by 10 bases and 4 bases, with 19 bases remaining between them. The CDR3 sequence is 14 residues long. CDR1 is ENHRY, CDR2 SYGVKD, per germline. Here the CDR3 DNA reads TGTGCCACCCGACCGACCGGAGAACCCTATGGCTACACCTTC. The encoded protein is CATRPTGEPYGYTF.

The chain employs TRBV2 and TRBJ1-2, with D maybe TRBD1 (5 bases). From germline, CDR1 is SNHLY and CDR2 FYNNEI. CDR3 length equals 14 residues. The V end was cut by 4 bases, the J end by 6 bases, with 15 bases between. The CDR3 region has the DNA TGTGCCAGCAGTGCTCAACAAAGGGGCAATGGCTACACCTTC. Translated, it gives CASSAQQRGNGYTF.

This chain connects TRBV27 to TRBJ2-1; the D gene is possibly TRBD2 (6 bases). Trimming cost V 3 bases and J 7 bases, with 13 bases left between them. Germline CDR1 reads MNHEY; CDR2 reads SMNVEV (reference sequence). The CDR3 consists of 14 residues. The CDR3 DNA reads as TGTGCCAGCAGTTTGGCGGGGCGCGGAAATGAGCAGTTCTTC. Protein sequence: CASSLAGRGNEQFF.

V usage is TRBV30 and J usage is TRBJ1-6; 7 bases agree with TRBD1. Germline CDR1 is GTSNPN and CDR2 is SVGIG (reference sequence). The V segment lost 2 bases and the J segment 3 bases; nucleotides outside the gene matches: 16. The CDR3 length is 19 residues. This CDR3 reads CAWSIAGQIPLLYNSPLHF. CDR3 DNA sequence: TGTGCCTGGAGTATAGCGGGACAGATTCCCCTCCTCTATAATTCACCCCTCCACTTT.

The V and J genes are TRBV29-1 and TRBJ2-1; 8 positions agree with TRBD1. CDR3 length: 15 residues. The J segment lost 5 bases and the V segment lost 7 bases, leaving 13 bases of the junction unmatched. Germline V CDR1 and CDR2: SQVTM, ANQGSEA. The CDR3 DNA reads as TGCAGCGCCGACATAGGGGACAGGCTGGACAATGAGCAGTTCTTC. Translated, it gives CSADIGDRLDNEQFF.

Only one count was recorded for this clone. The V gene is TRBV5-1, the J gene TRBJ2-1; TRBD1 matches 10 bases. Germline-derived CDR1 and CDR2 are SGHRS and YFSETQ. The J segment lost 8 bases and the V segment lost 4 bases, leaving 15 bases of the junction unmatched. The CDR3 extends over 17 amino acids. The DNA of the CDR3 is TGCGCCAGCAGCCACCCCCAGGGACAGGGGTTTTTGGATGAGCAGTTCTTC. It codes for CASSHPQGQGFLDEQFF.

This chain links TRBV7-3 with TRBJ1-1; weak D call: TRBD1 (6 bases). Germline values: CDR1 SGHTA, CDR2 FQGTGA. The CDR3 runs to 15 residues. Between the trimmed V and J ends, which lost 7 bases and 10 bases, there was a span of 25 bases. CDR3 in amino acids: CASTLQGSPGRRAFF. The CDR3 nucleotides are TGTGCCAGCACCCTACAGGGTTCTCCCGGGCGACGAGCTTTCTTT.